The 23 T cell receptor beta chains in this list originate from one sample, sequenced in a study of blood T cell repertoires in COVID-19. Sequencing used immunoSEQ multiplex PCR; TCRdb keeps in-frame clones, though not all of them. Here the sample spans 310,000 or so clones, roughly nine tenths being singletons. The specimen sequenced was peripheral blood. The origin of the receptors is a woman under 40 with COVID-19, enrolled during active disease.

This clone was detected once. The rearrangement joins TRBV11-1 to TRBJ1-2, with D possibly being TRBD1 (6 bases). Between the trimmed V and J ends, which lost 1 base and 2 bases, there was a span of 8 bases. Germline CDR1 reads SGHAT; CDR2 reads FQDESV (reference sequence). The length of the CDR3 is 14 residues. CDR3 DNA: TGTGCCAGCAGCTTAGTTGGGGGCAACTATGGCTACACCTTC. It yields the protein CASSLVGGNYGYTF.

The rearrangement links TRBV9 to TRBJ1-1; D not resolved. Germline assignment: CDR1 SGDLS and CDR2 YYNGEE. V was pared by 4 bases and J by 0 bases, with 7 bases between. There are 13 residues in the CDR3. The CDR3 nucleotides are TGTGCCAGCAGCCTATCTATGAACACTGAAGCTTTCTTT. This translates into CASSLSMNTEAFF.

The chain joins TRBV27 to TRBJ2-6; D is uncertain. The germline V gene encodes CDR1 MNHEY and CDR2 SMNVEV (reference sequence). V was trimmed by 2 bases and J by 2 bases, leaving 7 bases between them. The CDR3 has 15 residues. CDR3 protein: CASSLKPAGANVLTF. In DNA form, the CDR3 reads TGTGCCAGCAGTTTAAAGCCCGCTGGGGCCAACGTCCTGACTTTC.

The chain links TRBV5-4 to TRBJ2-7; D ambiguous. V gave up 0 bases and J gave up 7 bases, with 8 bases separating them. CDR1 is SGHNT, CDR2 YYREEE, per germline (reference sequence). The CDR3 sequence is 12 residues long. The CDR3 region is CASSLDFQEQYF. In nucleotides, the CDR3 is TGTGCCAGCAGCTTGGATTTTCAAGAGCAGTACTTC.

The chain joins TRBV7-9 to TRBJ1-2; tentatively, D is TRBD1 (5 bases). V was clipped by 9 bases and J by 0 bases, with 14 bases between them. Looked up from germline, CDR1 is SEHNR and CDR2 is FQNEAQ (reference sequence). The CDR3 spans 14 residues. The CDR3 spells CASIGRGPNYGYTF. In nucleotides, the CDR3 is TGTGCCAGTATTGGGAGGGGACCTAACTATGGCTACACCTTC.

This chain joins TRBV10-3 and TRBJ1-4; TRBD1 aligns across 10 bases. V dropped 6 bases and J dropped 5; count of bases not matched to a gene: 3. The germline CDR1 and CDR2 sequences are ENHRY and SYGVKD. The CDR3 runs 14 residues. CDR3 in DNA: TGTGCCATCAGGCCGGACAGGGGGAATGAAAAACTGTTTTTT. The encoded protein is CAIRPDRGNEKLFF.

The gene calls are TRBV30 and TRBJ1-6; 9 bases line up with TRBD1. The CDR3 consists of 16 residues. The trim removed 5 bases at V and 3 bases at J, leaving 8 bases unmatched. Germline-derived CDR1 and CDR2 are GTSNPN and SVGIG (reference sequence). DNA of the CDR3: TGTGCCTGGGAGGGGACAGGGAACTTCTATAATTCACCCCTCCACTTT. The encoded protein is CAWEGTGNFYNSPLHF.

The CDR3 protein is CASVAFPGQGADSYNEQFF. DNA of the CDR3: TGTGCCAGCGTCGCTTTTCCGGGACAGGGGGCGGATTCTTACAATGAGCAGTTCTTC. J is TRBJ2-1 and V is TRBV2; 12 positions agree with TRBD1. The CDR3 length is 19 residues. After removal of 8 bases from V and 4 bases from J, the junction contained 18 bases not matched to a gene. CDR1 and CDR2 (germline): SNHLY, FYNNEI.

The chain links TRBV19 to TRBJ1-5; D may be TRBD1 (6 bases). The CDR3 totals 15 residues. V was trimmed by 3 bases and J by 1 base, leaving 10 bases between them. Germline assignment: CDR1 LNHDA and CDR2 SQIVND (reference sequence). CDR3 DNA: TGTGCCAGTAGTATCGGGACACGGAGCAATCAGCCCCAGCATTTT. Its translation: CASSIGTRSNQPQHF.

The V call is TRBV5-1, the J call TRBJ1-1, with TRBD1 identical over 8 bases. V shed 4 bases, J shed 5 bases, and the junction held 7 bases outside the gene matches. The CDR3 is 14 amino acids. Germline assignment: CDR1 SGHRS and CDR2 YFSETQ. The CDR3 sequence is CASSGTGGGTEAFF. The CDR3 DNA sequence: TGCGCCAGCAGCGGGACAGGAGGGGGGACTGAAGCTTTCTTT.

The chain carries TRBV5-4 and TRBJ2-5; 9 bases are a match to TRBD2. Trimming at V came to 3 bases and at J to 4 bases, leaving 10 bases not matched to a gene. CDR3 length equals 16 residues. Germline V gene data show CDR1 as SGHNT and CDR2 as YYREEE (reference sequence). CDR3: CASSWGLAGEGETQYF. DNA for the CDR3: TGTGCCAGCAGCTGGGGGTTAGCGGGAGAGGGAGAGACCCAGTACTTC.

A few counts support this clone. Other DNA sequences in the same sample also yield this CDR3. The DNA for the CDR3 is TGTGCCAGCAGCTCCCGACAGGGAATGAACACTGAAGCTTTCTTT. Translation: CASSSRQGMNTEAFF. This chain connects TRBV7-9 to TRBJ1-1; 7 positions agree with TRBD1. The CDR3 runs to 15 residues. The ends lost 4 bases at V and 0 bases at J; junction bases unmatched: 5. CDR1 and CDR2 (germline): SEHNR, FQNEAQ (reference sequence).

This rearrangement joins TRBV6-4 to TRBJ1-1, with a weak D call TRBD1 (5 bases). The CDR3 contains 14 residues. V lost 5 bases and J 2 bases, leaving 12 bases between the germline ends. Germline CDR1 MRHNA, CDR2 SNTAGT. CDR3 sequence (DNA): TGTGCCAGCAGTCCCAATCAGGGTAACACTGAAGCTTTCTTT. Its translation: CASSPNQGNTEAFF.

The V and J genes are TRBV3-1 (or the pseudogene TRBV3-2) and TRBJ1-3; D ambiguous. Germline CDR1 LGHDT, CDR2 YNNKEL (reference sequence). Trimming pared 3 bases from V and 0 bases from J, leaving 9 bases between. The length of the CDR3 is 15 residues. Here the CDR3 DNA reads TGTGCCAGCAGCCACCAGGACTTCTCTGGAAACACCATATATTTT. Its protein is CASSHQDFSGNTIYF.

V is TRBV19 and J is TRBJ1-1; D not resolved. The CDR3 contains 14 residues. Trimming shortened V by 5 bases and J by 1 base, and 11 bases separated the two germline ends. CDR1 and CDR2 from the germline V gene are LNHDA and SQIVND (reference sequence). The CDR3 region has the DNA TGTGCCAGTAGTCGGGGTAGACCGAACACTGAAGCTTTCTTT. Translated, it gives CASSRGRPNTEAFF. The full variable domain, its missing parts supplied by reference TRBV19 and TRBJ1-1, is DGGITQSPKYLFRKEGQNVTLSCEQNLNHDAMYWYRQDPGQGLRLIYYSQIVNDFQKGDIAEGYSVSREKKESFPLTVTSAQKNPTAFYLCASSRGRPNTEAFFGQGTRLTVV.

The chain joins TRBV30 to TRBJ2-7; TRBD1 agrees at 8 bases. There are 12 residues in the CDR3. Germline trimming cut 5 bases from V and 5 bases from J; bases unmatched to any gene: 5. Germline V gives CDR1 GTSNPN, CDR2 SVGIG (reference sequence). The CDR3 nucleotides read TGTGCCTGGGGACAGGGCGCCCACGAGCAGTACTTC. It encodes CAWGQGAHEQYF.

The CDR3 region has the DNA TGCGCCACTAATTGGACAGGGGGGAATGAAAAACTGTTTTTT. Translation: CATNWTGGNEKLFF. The chain recombines TRBV10-1 with TRBJ1-4; 10 nucleotides agree with TRBD1. The CDR3 covers 14 residues. V shed 10 bases and J 5 bases; nucleotides not matched to a gene: 7. The germline CDR1 and CDR2 sequences are WNHNN and SYGVQD (reference sequence).

The chain's CDR3 is CASSQGWQGKGNEQFF. The DNA for the CDR3 is TGTGCCAGCAGCCAAGGCTGGCAGGGAAAAGGCAATGAGCAGTTCTTC. The rearrangement links TRBV3-1 (or the pseudogene TRBV3-2) to TRBJ2-1, with a possible D match to TRBD1 (5 bases). The CDR3 runs 16 residues. Trimming cost V 1 base and J 6 bases, with 16 bases left between them. From germline, CDR1 is LGHDT and CDR2 YNNKEL (reference sequence).

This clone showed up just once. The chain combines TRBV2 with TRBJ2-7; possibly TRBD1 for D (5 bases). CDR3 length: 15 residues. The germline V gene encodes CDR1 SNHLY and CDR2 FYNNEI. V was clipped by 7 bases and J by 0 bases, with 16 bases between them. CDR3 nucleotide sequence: TGTGCCAGCAATCTTGAAGGACATCCCTCCTACGAGCAGTACTTC. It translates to CASNLEGHPSYEQYF.

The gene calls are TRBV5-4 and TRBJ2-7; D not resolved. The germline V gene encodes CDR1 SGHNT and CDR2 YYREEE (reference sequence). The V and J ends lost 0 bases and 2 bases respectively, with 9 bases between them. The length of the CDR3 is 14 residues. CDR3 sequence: CASSLDSNPYEQYF. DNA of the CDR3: TGTGCCAGCAGCTTGGACTCAAACCCCTACGAGCAGTACTTC.

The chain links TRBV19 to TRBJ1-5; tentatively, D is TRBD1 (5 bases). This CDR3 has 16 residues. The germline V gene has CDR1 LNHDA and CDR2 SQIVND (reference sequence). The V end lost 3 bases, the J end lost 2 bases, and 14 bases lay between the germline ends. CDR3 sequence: CASSIGQGTGNQPQHF. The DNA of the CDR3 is TGTGCCAGTAGTATCGGTCAGGGAACGGGCAATCAGCCCCAGCATTTT.

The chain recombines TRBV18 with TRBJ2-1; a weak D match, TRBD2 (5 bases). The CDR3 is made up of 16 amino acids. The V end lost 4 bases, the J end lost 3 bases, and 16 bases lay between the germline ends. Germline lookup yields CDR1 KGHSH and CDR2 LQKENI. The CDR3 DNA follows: TGTGCCAGCTCACTCCTGACGGGGAAGGACTACAATGAGCAGTTCTTC. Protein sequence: CASSLLTGKDYNEQFF.

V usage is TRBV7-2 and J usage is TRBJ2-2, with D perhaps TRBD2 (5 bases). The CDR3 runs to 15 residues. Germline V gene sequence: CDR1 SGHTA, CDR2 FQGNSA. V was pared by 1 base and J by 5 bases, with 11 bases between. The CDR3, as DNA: TGTGCCAGCAGCTTAGGGGGAGTGGGGACCGGGGAGCTGTTTTTT. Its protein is CASSLGGVGTGELFF.